This TCR beta chain was recorded in a study of identical twins. Study observations and caveats: Abundant cord blood beta clonotypes carried fewer insertions; memory repertoires showed none. Excess sharing between twins was weaker in beta out-of-frame sequences. Cross-sectional statistics underpinned the conclusions; the same donors were not followed.

V dropped 2 bases and J dropped 7 bases, with 11 bases sitting between them. The CDR3 consists of 13 residues. There are many counts of this clonotype. As yet, its antigen is unknown. TCRdb re-derived calls from the 5' RACE reads in MiXCR, one entry per CDR3 protein. The sample yields more than 200,000 distinct CDR3 sequences, more than 13% seen once. The origin of this receptor is a woman younger than 35 in good health. Sequencing was carried out using memory (CD45RO+) T cells sorted from blood. J is TRBJ1-1 and V is TRBV12-3 or TRBV12-4; D is ambiguous. The DNA for the CDR3 is TGTGCCAGCAGTTTACCGTCCCCGGGTGAAGCTTTCTTT. Encoded protein: CASSLPSPGEAFF.